The sequence of this TCR beta chain was determined in a study of radiation and T cells in renal cell carcinoma. Time point here: baseline pretreatment blood. The treatment: 15 Gy SBRT to primary tumor, nephrectomy 4 weeks later. Blood was sampled at baseline, 2 weeks and 4 weeks after SBRT. Points on this clone: As yet, its antigen is unknown.

The V gene's germline CDR1 is MNHEY and CDR2 SMNVEV (reference sequence). CDR3 size: 15 residues. V dropped 8 bases and J dropped 0; count of bases not matched to a gene: 6. Regarding the study as a whole: In blood, top tumor clones expanded by 2 weeks, shrinking by 4.

The table came from immunoSEQ multiplex PCR; TCRdb's copy has only in-frame clones and leaves some out. The profile covers 150,000 or so clones, with 88% appearing a single time and 4.1% taken by the ten largest. V is TRBV27 and J is TRBJ1-4; 7 bases map to TRBD1. Source: blood, taken from a patient whose treatment included radiotherapy and nephrectomy. The clonotype was recovered from a woman aged 70-85 years with renal cell carcinoma. The CDR3: CASRLDRATNEKLFF. CDR3 sequence (DNA): TGTGCCAGCCGCCTCGACAGGGCAACTAATGAAAAACTGTTTTTT.